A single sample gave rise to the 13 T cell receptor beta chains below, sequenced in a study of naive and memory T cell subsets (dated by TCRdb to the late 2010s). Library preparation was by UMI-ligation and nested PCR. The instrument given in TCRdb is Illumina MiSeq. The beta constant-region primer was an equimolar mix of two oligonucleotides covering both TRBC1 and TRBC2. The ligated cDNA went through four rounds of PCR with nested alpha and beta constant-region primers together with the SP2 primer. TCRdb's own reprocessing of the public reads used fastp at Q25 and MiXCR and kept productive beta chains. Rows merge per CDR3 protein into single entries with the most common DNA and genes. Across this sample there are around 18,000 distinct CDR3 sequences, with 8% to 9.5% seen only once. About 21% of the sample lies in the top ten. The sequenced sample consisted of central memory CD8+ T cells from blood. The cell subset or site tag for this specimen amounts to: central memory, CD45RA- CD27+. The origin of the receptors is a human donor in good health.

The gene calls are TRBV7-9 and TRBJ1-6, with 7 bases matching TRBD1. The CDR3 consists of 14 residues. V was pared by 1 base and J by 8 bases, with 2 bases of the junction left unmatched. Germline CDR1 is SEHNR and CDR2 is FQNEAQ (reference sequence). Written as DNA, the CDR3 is TGTGCCAGCAGCTTAGGACAGGGAGATTCACCCCTCCACTTT. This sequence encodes CASSLGQGDSPLHF.

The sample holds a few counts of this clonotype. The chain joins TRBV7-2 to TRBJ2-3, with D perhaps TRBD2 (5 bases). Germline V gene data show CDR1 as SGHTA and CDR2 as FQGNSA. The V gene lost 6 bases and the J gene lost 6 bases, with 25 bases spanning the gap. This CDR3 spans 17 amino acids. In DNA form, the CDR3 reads TGTGCCAGCAGTAACGTCCGGGGTATAGGGATTTCGGATACGCAGTATTTT. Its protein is CASSNVRGIGISDTQYF. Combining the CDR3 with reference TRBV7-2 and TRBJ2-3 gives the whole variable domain GAGVSQSPSNKVTEKGKDVELRCDPISGHTALYWYRQSLGQGLEFLIYFQGNSAPDKSGLPSDRFSAERTGGSVSTLTIQRTQQEDSAVYLCASSNVRGIGISDTQYFGPGTRLTVL.

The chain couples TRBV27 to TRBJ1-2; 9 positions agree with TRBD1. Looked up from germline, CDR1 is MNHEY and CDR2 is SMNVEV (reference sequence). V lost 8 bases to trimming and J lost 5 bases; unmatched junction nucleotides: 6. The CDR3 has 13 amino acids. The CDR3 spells CASSGTGNYGYTF. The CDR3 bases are TGTGCCAGCTCCGGGACAGGGAATTATGGCTACACCTTC.

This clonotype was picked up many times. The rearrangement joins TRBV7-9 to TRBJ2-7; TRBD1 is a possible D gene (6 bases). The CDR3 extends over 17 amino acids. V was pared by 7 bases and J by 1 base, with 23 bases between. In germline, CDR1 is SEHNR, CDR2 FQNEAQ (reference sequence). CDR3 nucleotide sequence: TGTGCCAGCAACCTAAATCAATCAGGGGTTTGGTCCTACGAGCAGTACTTC. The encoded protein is CASNLNQSGVWSYEQYF.

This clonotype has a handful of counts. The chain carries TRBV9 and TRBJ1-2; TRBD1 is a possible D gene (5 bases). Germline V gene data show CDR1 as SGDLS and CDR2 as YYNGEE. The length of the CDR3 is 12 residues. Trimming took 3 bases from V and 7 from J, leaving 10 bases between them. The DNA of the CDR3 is TGTGCCAGCAGCGAATGGGGGAGTGGCTACACCTTC. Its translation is CASSEWGSGYTF.

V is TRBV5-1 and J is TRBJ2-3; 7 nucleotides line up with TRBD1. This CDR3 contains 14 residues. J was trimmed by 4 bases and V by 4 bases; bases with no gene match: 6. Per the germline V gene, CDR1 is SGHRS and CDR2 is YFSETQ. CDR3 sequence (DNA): TGCGCCAGCAGCAGTCACAGGGGCGCAGATACGCAGTATTTT. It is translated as CASSSHRGADTQYF.

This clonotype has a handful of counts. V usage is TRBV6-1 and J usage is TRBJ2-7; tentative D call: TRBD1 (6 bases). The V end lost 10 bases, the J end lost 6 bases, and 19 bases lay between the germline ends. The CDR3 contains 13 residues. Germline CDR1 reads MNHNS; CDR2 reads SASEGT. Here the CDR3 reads CATTGHSLREQYF. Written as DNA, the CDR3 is TGTGCCACAACGGGACATTCGCTACGCGAGCAGTACTTC.

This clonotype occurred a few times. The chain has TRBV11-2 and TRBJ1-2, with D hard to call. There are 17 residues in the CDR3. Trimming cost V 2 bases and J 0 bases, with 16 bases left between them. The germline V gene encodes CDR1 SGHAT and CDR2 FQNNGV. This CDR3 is CASSLRTTRVANYGYTF. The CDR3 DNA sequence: TGTGCCAGCAGCTTACGGACCACGCGGGTAGCTAACTATGGCTACACCTTC.

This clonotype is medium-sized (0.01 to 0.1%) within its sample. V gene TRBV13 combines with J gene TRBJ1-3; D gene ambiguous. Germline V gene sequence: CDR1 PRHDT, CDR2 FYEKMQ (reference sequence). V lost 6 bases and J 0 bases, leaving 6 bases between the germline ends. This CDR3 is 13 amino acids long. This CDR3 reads CASSKLSGNTIYF. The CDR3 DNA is TGTGCCAGCAGTAAACTCTCTGGAAACACCATATATTTT. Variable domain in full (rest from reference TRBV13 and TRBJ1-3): AAGVIQSPRHLIKEKRETATLKCYPIPRHDTVYWYQQGPGQDPQFLISFYEKMQSDKGSIPDRFSAQQFSDYHSELNMSSLELGDSALYFCASSKLSGNTIYFGEGSWLTVV.

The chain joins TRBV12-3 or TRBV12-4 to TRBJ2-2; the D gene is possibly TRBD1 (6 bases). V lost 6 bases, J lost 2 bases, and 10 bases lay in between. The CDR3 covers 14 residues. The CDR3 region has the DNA TGTGCCAGCAGATCCGGGACAAACACCGGGGAGCTGTTTTTT. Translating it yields CASRSGTNTGELFF.

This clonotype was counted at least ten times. CDR3 sequence (DNA): TGCGCCAGCAGCCAAGGACGGAGCTACGAGCAGTACTTC. Its protein product is CASSQGRSYEQYF. The rearrangement joins TRBV4-3 to TRBJ2-7; D ambiguous. This CDR3 spans 13 amino acids. The ends were cut back, 1 base at V and 3 bases at J, with 7 bases in the middle. Germline V gives CDR1 LGHNA, CDR2 YSLEER.

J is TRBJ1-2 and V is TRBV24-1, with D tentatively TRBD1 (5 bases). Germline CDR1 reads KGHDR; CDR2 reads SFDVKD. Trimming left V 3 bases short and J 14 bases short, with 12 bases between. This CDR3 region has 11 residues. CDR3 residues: CATSDGALWTF. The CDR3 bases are TGTGCCACCAGTGATGGGGCCTTATGGACCTTC.

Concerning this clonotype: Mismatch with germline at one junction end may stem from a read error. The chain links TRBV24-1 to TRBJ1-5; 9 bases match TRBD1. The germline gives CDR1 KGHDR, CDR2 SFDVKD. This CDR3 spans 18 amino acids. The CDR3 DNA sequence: TGTGCCACCACTGCCTACCAGGGGACAGGGAACGGCAATCGGCCCCAGCATTTT. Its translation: CATTAYQGTGNGNRPQHF.